One TCR beta chain is described in this entry. This sample is drawn from a study of radiation and T cells in renal cell carcinoma. Time point of the sample: baseline pretreatment blood. Regarding treatment: 15 Gy SBRT to primary tumor, nephrectomy 4 weeks later. Here immunoSEQ multiplex PCR was the method, and the copy in TCRdb shows in-frame clones only, minus some. This sample has about 88,000 clones, with 65% to 90% found just once. Germline CDR1 SNHLY, CDR2 FYNNEI. The germline V and J ends were trimmed by 6 bases and 3 bases, with 8 bases remaining between them. CDR3 size: 12 residues. The rearrangement links TRBV2 to TRBJ2-5, with D perhaps matching TRBD1 (6 bases). The TCR sequence derives from a man aged 50 or older with renal cell carcinoma. Sequences were derived from blood, sampled from a patient whose treatment included radiotherapy and nephrectomy. The CDR3 nucleotides read TGTGCCAGCAGGGGGGCCGAAGAGACCCAGTACTTC. This translates into CASRGAEETQYF.